These 13 T cell receptor beta chains were sequenced from one sample in a study of T cell clonality in common variable immunodeficiency. Profiled with immunoSEQ multiplex PCR; TCRdb holds only in-frame clones, not every one. This set yields tens of thousands of clones and no singletons; the top ten hold around 13%. The sequenced material came from peripheral blood mononuclear cells. All receptors come from a person between 18 and 69 years old in good health.

This clone was recorded at least ten times. Read data end 3 residues before the CDR3 end; the end is taken from the germline J gene. V gene TRBV18 combines with J gene TRBJ2-5, with D maybe TRBD1 (5 bases). CDR1 and CDR2 from the germline V gene are KGHSH and LQKENI. The CDR3 extends over 14 amino acids. Trimming took 2 bases from V and 5 from J, leaving 12 bases between them. The CDR3 loop is CASSPGGQRETQYF. The CDR3 DNA, read in part, is TGTGCCAGCTCACCAGGTGGACAACGGGAGACC.

This clone appeared many times. Read coverage stops 3 residues before the CDR3 terminus; the germline J gene supplies the remainder. The chain recombines TRBV20-1 with TRBJ2-1; 12 bases agree with TRBD1. This CDR3 has 16 residues. V shed 2 bases and J 9 bases; nucleotides not matched to a gene: 11. In germline, CDR1 is DFQATT, CDR2 SNEGSKA (reference sequence). CDR3 bases read: TGCAGTGCTAGATCGAGGGACAGGGGGCGCCCCGGTGAG. It encodes CSARSRDRGRPGE. Given in full, the CDR3 is CSARSRDRGRPGEQFF.

This clone was seen ten or more times. The read ends 3 residues early relative to the CDR3; the germline J gene fills the gap. The chain links TRBV7-2 to TRBJ1-4; D unclear. CDR1 is SGHTA, CDR2 FQGNSA, per germline. The length of the CDR3 is 14 residues. V was clipped by 2 bases and J by 7 bases, with 11 bases between them. The CDR3 DNA, read in part, is TGTGCCAGCAGCTTAAATGTTCTGGCTGAAAAA. Translating it yields CASSLNVLAEK. The whole CDR3 is CASSLNVLAEKLFF.

This clone was observed a few times. The read finishes 3 residues shy of the CDR3 end, and the germline J gene is used to complete it. The J gene is TRBJ2-3, the V gene TRBV18; 11 bases are shared with TRBD2. Germline values: CDR1 KGHSH, CDR2 LQKENI. The CDR3 extends over 15 amino acids. Partial CDR3 DNA: TGTGCCAGCTCAAACCTAGCGGGGGGCCAAGAGACG. Translating gives CASSNLAGGQET. The full CDR3 reads CASSNLAGGQETQYF.

This clone was recorded many times. CDR3 sequence reads: CSTMTAVYQETQYF. The sequenced part of the CDR3 DNA is TGCAGTACTATGACAGCTGTGTACCAAGAGACC. This rearrangement joins TRBV20-1 to TRBJ2-5, with D possibly being TRBD1 (5 bases). Read coverage stops 3 residues before the CDR3 terminus; the germline J gene supplies the remainder. Germline CDR1 and CDR2: DFQATT and SNEGSKA (reference sequence). The V end lost 8 bases, the J end lost 0 bases, and 16 bases lay between the germline ends. The CDR3 runs to 14 residues.

In regard to this clone: The read gets to within 3 residues of the CDR3 end, and the germline J gene fills in the rest. V gene TRBV6-2 or TRBV6-3 combines with J gene TRBJ2-2, with D possibly TRBD1 on 5 matching bases. The length of the CDR3 is 14 residues. Germline-derived CDR1 and CDR2 are MNHEY and SVGEGT. The CDR3 bases that were read are TGTGCCAGCGTATCTGCAGGGCAAATTTCACCG. Its translation: CASVSAGQISP. The full-length CDR3 reads as CASVSAGQISPLFF.

This clone has a count of ten or more. Read sequence stops 3 residues before the CDR3 end, and the germline J gene provides the missing end. V and J are TRBV7-8 and TRBJ2-1; 8 bases match TRBD1. This CDR3 contains 13 residues. Trimming cost V 4 bases and J 6 bases; bases outside gene matches: 2. The germline gives CDR1 SGHVS, CDR2 FQNEAQ. The sequenced CDR3 bases are TGTGCCAGCAGCTCCGGACAGGGCAATGAG. Translation gives CASSSGQGNE. The entire CDR3 protein is CASSSGQGNEQFF.

This clone was counted only a few times. Read data end 3 residues before the CDR3 end; the end is taken from the germline J gene. This chain joins TRBV18 and TRBJ1-2, with 9 bases matching TRBD1. Germline values: CDR1 KGHSH, CDR2 LQKENI. The CDR3 runs 15 residues. V trimming: 3 bases; J trimming: 4 bases; junction bases outside the gene matches: 6. CDR3 loop: CASSPRTGEGYGYTF. CDR3 DNA (partial): TGTGCCAGCTCACCGAGGACAGGGGAAGGCTATGGC.

This clone was detected ten times or more. The junction departs from the called germline gene at one end, perhaps through a read error. Read coverage stops 3 residues before the CDR3 terminus; the germline J gene supplies the remainder. J is TRBJ1-1 and V is TRBV5-6; no clear D gene. The CDR3 is 12 residues long. The germline gives CDR1 SGHDT, CDR2 YYEEEE. The CDR3 DNA, read in part, is TGTGCCAGCAGGAGATTTCAGGCTGAG. It codes for CASRRFQAE. In full, the CDR3 is CASRRFQAEAFF.

In its sample, this clone was seen many times. The CDR3 is cut off 3 residues early in the read; its end comes from the germline J gene. The chain is built from TRBV7-2 and TRBJ2-7; 8 nucleotides line up with TRBD1. This CDR3 has 14 residues. Germline V gene data show CDR1 as SGHTA and CDR2 as FQGNSA. V lost 3 bases, J lost 0 bases, and 1 base stayed unmatched. CDR3 DNA, as far as it was read: TGTGCCAGCAGCTTTGACAGGGGCTCCTACGAG. It specifies CASSFDRGSYE. The CDR3 as a whole reads CASSFDRGSYEQYF.

A word on this clone: The read falls 3 residues short of the CDR3 end, and the missing part is taken from the germline J gene. The chain uses TRBV7-9 and TRBJ1-5; possibly TRBD1 for D (5 bases). The CDR3 has 12 residues. CDR1 SEHNR and CDR2 FQNEAQ come from the germline V gene (reference sequence). Trimming removed 4 bases at V and 9 bases at J, with 10 bases between. The CDR3 loop is CASSWRGTPQHF. The CDR3 bases that were read are TGTGCCAGCAGCTGGAGGGGTACGCCC.

This clone was seen many times. The read stops 3 residues short of the end of the CDR3; the missing end is completed from the germline J gene. The rearrangement joins TRBV3-1 (or the pseudogene TRBV3-2) to TRBJ2-5, with D unresolved. V lost 1 base and J 3 bases, leaving 6 bases between the germline ends. Germline CDR1 and CDR2: LGHDT and YNNKEL (reference sequence). The CDR3 runs to 13 residues. CDR3 loop: CASSQGAEETQYF. The CDR3 bases that were read are TGTGCCAGCAGCCAAGGGGCAGAAGAGACC.

This clone was seen repeatedly, ten times or more. CDR3 DNA (partial): TGCAGTGCTAGTAGCACCGAG. This encodes CSASSTE. In full, the CDR3 is CSASSTEQYF. This sequence joins TRBV20-1 and TRBJ2-7, with unresolved D. Sequencing ends 3 residues short of the CDR3 end; the germline J gene provides the rest. The CDR3 length is 10 residues. Trimming shortened V by 3 bases and J by 6 bases, and 6 bases separated the two germline ends. Germline loops: CDR1 DFQATT, CDR2 SNEGSKA (reference sequence).